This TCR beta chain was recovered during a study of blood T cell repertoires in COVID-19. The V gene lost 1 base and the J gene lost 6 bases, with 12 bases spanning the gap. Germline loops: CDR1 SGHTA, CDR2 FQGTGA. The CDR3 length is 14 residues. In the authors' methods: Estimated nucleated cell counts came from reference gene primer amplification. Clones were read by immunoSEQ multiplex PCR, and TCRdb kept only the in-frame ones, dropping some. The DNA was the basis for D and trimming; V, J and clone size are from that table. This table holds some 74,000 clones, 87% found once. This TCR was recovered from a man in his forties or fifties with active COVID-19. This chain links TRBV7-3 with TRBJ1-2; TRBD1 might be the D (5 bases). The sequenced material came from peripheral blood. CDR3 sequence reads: CASSLSPGMNGYTF. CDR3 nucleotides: TGTGCCAGCAGCTTAAGTCCAGGGATGAATGGCTACACCTTC.